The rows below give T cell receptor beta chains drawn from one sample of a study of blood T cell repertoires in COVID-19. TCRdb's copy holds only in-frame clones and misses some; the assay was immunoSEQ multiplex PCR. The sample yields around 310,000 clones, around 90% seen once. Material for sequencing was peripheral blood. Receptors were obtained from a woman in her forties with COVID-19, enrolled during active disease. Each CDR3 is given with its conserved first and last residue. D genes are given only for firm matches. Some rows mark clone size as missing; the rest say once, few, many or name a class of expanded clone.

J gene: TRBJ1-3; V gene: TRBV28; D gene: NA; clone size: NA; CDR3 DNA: TGTGCCAGCAGTTTACGGGGAAACACCATATATTTT; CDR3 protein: CASSLRGNTIYF
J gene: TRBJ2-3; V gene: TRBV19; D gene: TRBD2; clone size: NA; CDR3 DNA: TGTGCCAGTACGACGGGACTAGGCACAGATACGCAGTATTTT; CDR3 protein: CASTTGLGTDTQYF
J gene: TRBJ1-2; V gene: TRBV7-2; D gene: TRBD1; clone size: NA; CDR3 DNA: TGTGCCAGCAGCTTGTCACGGGACAGCTATTTTTCCGGCTACACCTTC; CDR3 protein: CASSLSRDSYFSGYTF
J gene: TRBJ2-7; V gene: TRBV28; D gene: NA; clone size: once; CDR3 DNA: TGTGCCAGCAGCCGGGGCGAGCAGTACTTC; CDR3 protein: CASSRGEQYF
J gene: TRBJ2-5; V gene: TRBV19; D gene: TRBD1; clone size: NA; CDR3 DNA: TGTGCCAGTAGTACCCGACCCAACAACAGGGGAGAGACCCAGTACTTC; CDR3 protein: CASSTRPNNRGETQYF
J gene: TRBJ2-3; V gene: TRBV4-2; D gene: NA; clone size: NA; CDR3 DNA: TGTGCCAGCAGCGGGACATCGGAATCGAGCACAGATACGCAGTATTTT; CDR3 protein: CASSGTSESSTDTQYF
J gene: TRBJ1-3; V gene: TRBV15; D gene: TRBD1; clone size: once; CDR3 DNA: TGTGCCACCAGCAGAGATCAGACAGGGAGCGGAAACACCATATATTTT; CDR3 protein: CATSRDQTGSGNTIYF
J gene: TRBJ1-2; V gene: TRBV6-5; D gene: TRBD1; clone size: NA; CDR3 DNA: TGTGCCAGCAGTTCCAGGGGGCCACCTAACTATGGCTACACCTTC; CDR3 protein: CASSSRGPPNYGYTF
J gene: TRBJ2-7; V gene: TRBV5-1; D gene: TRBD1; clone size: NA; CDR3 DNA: TGCGCCAGCAGCCAAGGGGGCGTGGAGCAGTACTTC; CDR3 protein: CASSQGGVEQYF
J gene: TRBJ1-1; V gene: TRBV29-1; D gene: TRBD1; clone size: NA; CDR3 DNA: TGCAGCGTTGAAGACAGGGGGCATATCACTGAAGCTTTCTTT; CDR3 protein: CSVEDRGHITEAFF
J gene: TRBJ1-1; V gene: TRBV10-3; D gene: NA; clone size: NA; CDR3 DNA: TGTGCCATCAGTGTAGCGGATAACACTGAAGCTTTCTTT; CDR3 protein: CAISVADNTEAFF
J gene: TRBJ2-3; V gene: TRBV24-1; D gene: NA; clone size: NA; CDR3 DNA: TGTGCCACCAGTGATTTCTCAGATACGCAGTATTTT; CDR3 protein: CATSDFSDTQYF
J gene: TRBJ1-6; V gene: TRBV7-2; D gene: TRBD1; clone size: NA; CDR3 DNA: TGTGCCAGCAGCTTAGTTGACAGGGGCCCCCGGGTTTCACCCCTCCACTTT; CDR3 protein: CASSLVDRGPRVSPLHF
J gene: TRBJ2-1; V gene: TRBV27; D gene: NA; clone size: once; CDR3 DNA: TGTGCCAGCAGAAATGCAGGGCCCTACAATGAGCAGTTCTTC; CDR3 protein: CASRNAGPYNEQFF
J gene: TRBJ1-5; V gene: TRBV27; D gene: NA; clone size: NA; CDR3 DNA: TGTGCCAGCAGTTTACTGGGGGCCGGAGATCAGCCCCAGCATTTT; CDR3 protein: CASSLLGAGDQPQHF
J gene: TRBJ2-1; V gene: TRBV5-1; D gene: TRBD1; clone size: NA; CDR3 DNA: TGCGCCAGCTCCAAACGGACAGGGGTAAACTACAATGAGCAGTTCTTC; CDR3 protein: CASSKRTGVNYNEQFF
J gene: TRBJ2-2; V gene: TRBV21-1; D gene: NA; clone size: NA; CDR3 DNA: TGTGCCAGCAGCAAAGAGGGGCGACAGGGGGAGAACGGGGAGCTGTTTTTT; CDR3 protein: CASSKEGRQGENGELFF
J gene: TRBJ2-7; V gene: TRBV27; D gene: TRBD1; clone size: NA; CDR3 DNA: TGTGCCAGCAGCACTCTACCAGGACAGGTCTCCTACGAGCAGTACTTC; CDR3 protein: CASSTLPGQVSYEQYF
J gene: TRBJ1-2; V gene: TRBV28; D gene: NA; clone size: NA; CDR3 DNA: TGTGCCAGCAGTTTAAACAGGCATGGCTACACCTTC; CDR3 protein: CASSLNRHGYTF
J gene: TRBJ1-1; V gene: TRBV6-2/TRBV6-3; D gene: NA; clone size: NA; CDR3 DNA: TGTGCCAGCACCCCTCCCGGGACTTCTAGGACGGCTTTCTTT; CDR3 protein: CASTPPGTSRTAFF
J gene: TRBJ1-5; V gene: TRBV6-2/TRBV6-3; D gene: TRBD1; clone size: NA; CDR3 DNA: TGTGCCAGCAGTAACCCGGGACAGGCAGGTGATCAGCCCCAGCATTTT; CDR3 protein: CASSNPGQAGDQPQHF
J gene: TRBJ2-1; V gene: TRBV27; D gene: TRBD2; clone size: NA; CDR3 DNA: TGTGCCAGCAGTTTAGGGACGGGACTAGGGAACAATGAGCAGTTCTTC; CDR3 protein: CASSLGTGLGNNEQFF
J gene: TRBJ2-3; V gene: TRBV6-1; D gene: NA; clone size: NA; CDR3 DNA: TGTGCCAGCAGTGAGAGTTGGGGGGAATTTGCAGATACGCAGTATTTT; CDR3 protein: CASSESWGEFADTQYF
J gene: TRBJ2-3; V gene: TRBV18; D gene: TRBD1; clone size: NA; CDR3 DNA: TGTGCCAACAAACAGGGGGGAGGCACAGATACGCAGTATTTT; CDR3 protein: CANKQGGGTDTQYF